These T cell receptor beta chains were read from a single sample in a study of beta chain features in type 1 diabetes. Sequenced by immunoSEQ multiplex PCR; TCRdb stores in-frame clones only, minus some. The sample has 450,000 or so clones; roughly 10% are singletons. Sequenced material: naive CD4+ T cells from blood. These receptors were collected from a young woman in good health. CDR3s include the opening cysteine and the closing phenylalanine or tryptophan. The D gene is left open where the match is weak. For some rows the clone size is stated as once, few or many, or as a class when expanded; others skip it.

size,V,length,D,J,DNA,CDR3
NA,TRBV27,13,NA,TRBJ2-3,TGTGCCAGCAGTTCCTACGGGTCAGATACGCAGTATTTT,CASSSYGSDTQYF
few,TRBV2,11,NA,TRBJ2-3,TGTGCCAGCAGTGTACCAGATACGCAGTATTTT,CASSVPDTQYF
few,TRBV7-2,14,TRBD2,TRBJ2-5,TGTGCCAGCAGCTATCAGCGGGGGCAAGAGACCCAGTACTTC,CASSYQRGQETQYF
NA,TRBV7-6,13,NA,TRBJ2-3,TGTGCCAGCAGCTTTTCTAGCACAGATACGCAGTATTTT,CASSFSSTDTQYF
NA,TRBV9,14,TRBD1,TRBJ1-2,TGTGCCAGCAGCGCGGGACAGGGACCCTATGGCTACACCTTC,CASSAGQGPYGYTF
NA,TRBV9,15,TRBD1,TRBJ2-1,TGTGCCAACGAACCCCGGGACAGGGGTTGTAATGAGCAGTTCTTC,CANEPRDRGCNEQFF
NA,TRBV7-2,16,TRBD2,TRBJ2-1,TGTGCCAGCAGCCAGCTAGCGGGGGGGCACAACAATGAGCAGTTCTTC,CASSQLAGGHNNEQFF
few,TRBV5-6,13,NA,TRBJ2-5,TGTGCCAGCGGTCTAGGGTCGGGAGAGACCCAGTACTTC,CASGLGSGETQYF
NA,TRBV4-3,15,TRBD1,TRBJ1-6,TGCGCCAGCAGCCAAGGACAGGGAAAAAATTCACCCCTCCACTTT,CASSQGQGKNSPLHF
few,TRBV7-9,13,TRBD2,TRBJ2-1,TGTGCCAGCAGCTTCGTCTCGACTAGCGAACTTTTCTTC,CASSFVSTSELFF
many,TRBV9,13,NA,TRBJ2-5,TGTGCCAGCAACAACCGACCCGAAGAGACCCAGTACTTC,CASNNRPEETQYF